This T cell receptor beta chain appears in the sequencing data of a study of cytomegalovirus exposure and HLA in healthy donors. Study in general: For the roughly 390 genotyped donors, 81% fell within the Caucasian-associated ancestry cluster. Broader study findings: The analysis excluded some indistinguishable V segments, including TRBV6-2 and TRBV6-3.

Use of 60 Vbeta and 13 Jbeta primers characterized the PCR. Some clones are missing from TCRdb's copy, which holds only in-frame ones; the method was immunoSEQ multiplex PCR. The sample carries 100,000 to 150,000 clones, 75% to 90% recorded once. The CDR3 sequence is 15 residues long. With 0 bases removed from V and 2 bases from J, the gap between germline ends came to 11 bases. Germline V lookup: CDR1 SGHAT, CDR2 FQNNGV. Only one count was recorded for this clone. Antigen specificity is unknown. Material: PBMCs. The gene calls are TRBV11-2 and TRBJ2-7; D may be TRBD2 (5 bases). The receptor's source is a man aged 18 to 35 in good health and CMV-seropositive. The CDR3 spells CASSLEFGDAYEQYF. As DNA, the CDR3 is TGTGCCAGCAGCTTAGAATTCGGGGATGCCTACGAGCAGTACTTC.